The 5 T cell receptor beta chains given below trace back to one sample, sequenced in a study of blood T cell repertoires in COVID-19. Repertoires were generated with immunoSEQ multiplex PCR, while TCRdb's copy carries only in-frame clones and drops some. Here the sample spans roughly 250,000 clones, around four fifths being singletons. Sequencing was performed on peripheral blood. Receptors were obtained from a woman aged 60-70 years with active or convalescent COVID-19.

V gene TRBV5-4 combines with J gene TRBJ2-2; 7 positions match TRBD1. Trimming cost V 3 bases and J 2 bases; bases outside gene matches: 4. The CDR3 has 15 residues. The germline gives CDR1 SGHNT, CDR2 YYREEE (reference sequence). CDR3 nucleotides: TGTGCCAGCAGCTGGGACAGCCGCAACACCGGGGAGCTGTTTTTT. Translated, it gives CASSWDSRNTGELFF.

CDR3 amino acids: CAWSGMGKGYHEQYF. In nucleotides, the CDR3 is TGTGCCTGGAGCGGGATGGGCAAGGGTTATCACGAGCAGTACTTC. V and J are TRBV30 and TRBJ2-7, with D perhaps TRBD2 (5 bases). Per the germline V gene, CDR1 is GTSNPN and CDR2 is SVGIG (reference sequence). This CDR3 region has 15 residues. Trimming removed 3 bases from V and 5 bases from J, with 20 bases in between.

The rearrangement links TRBV2 to TRBJ2-5; the D is unclear. Trimming shortened V by 4 bases and J by 5 bases, and 14 bases separated the two germline ends. Germline values: CDR1 SNHLY, CDR2 FYNNEI. The CDR3 has 14 residues. The CDR3 region has the DNA TGTGCCAGCAGTGCCCTCCTCCTGGGCGAGACCCAGTACTTC. It codes for CASSALLLGETQYF.

J is TRBJ1-2 and V is TRBV19; D might be TRBD1 (6 bases). Trimming pared 1 base from V and 1 base from J, leaving 10 bases between. Germline V gives CDR1 LNHDA, CDR2 SQIVND (reference sequence). This CDR3 is 15 amino acids long. CDR3 DNA: TGTGCCAGTAGTATAGGACAGGTGATTAACTATGGCTACACCTTC. It translates to CASSIGQVINYGYTF.

The chain combines TRBV20-1 with TRBJ2-3; the match to TRBD2 covers 10 bases. Trimming cost V 3 bases and J 3 bases; bases outside gene matches: 9. This CDR3 contains 16 residues. From germline, CDR1 is DFQATT and CDR2 SNEGSKA (reference sequence). CDR3 coding DNA: TGCAGTGCTAGTTCCACTAGCGGGGTCCTGACAGATACGCAGTATTTT. It specifies CSASSTSGVLTDTQYF.